This T cell receptor beta chain was recorded in a study of T cell responses to AZD1222 COVID-19 vaccine. Sequenced by immunoSEQ multiplex PCR; TCRdb stores in-frame clones only, minus some. The table records about 18,000 clones, roughly 86% of them present only once. V was pared by 4 bases and J by 4 bases, with 7 bases between. Germline assignment: CDR1 LGHNA and CDR2 YNFKEQ. This CDR3 has 13 amino acids. Second-dose intervals of approximately 4 or approximately 12 weeks were pooled. Study-wide results and limits: White British people made up most donors, females outnumbered males, and clonal diversity was possibly underestimated. A reported finding is that nearly half of spike-specific TCRs target unmutated variant regions. Two doses of AZD1222 preceded a rise in Spike-specific TCR breadth and depth.

Of note for this clone: The antigen is undetermined.

The V and J genes are TRBV4-2 and TRBJ2-2, with D unclear. This receptor was obtained from an adult who received the AZD1222 COVID-19 vaccine. The sample here was peripheral blood, taken 28 days after the second AZD1222 dose. This CDR3 is CASSLTTTGELFF. The CDR3, as DNA: TGTGCCAGCAGCCTTACAACCACCGGGGAGCTGTTTTTT.